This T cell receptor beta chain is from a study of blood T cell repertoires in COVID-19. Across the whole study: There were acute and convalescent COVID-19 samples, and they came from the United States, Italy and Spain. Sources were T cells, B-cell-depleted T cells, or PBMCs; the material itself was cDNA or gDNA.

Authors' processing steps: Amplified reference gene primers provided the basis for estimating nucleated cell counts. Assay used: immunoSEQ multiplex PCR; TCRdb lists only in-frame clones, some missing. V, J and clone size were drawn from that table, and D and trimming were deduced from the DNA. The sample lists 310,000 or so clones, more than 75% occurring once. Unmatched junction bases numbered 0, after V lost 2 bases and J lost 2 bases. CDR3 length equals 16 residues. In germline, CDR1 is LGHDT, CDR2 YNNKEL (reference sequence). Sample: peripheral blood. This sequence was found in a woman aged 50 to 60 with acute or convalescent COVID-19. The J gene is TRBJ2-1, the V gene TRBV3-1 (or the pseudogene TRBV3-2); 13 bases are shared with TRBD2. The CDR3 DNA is TGTGCCAGCAGCCAAACTAGCGGGGGGGCCTACAATGAGCAGTTCTTC. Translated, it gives CASSQTSGGAYNEQFF.